Below are 4 T cell receptor beta chains sequenced from a single sample in a study of a mutant IDH1 vaccine in newly diagnosed glioma. Here immunoSEQ multiplex PCR was the method, and the copy in TCRdb shows in-frame clones only, minus some. The table lists about 50,000 clones, roughly 84% of them singletons. Stated time point: week 47, end of study. It was 300 ug of mutant IDH1 20-mer peptide that made up each vaccine dose, given with topical imiquimod. Their antigens remain unidentified. The material was PBMCs, obtained from a glioma patient whose treatment included an IDH1 peptide vaccine. Source of these receptors: a woman aged 30 to 39 with glioma. Some clones in this sample may be carry-over from other donors' samples.

V is TRBV27 and J is TRBJ2-2, with no clear D. The CDR3 is made up of 16 amino acids. Trimming shortened V by 3 bases and J by 1 base, and 12 bases separated the two germline ends. Germline assignment: CDR1 MNHEY and CDR2 SMNVEV (reference sequence). CDR3 in amino acids: CASSFLSGLNTGELFF. In DNA form, the CDR3 reads TGTGCCAGCAGTTTTTTATCCGGGTTGAACACCGGGGAGCTGTTTTTT.

CDR3 bases: TGTGCCAGCAGTTCGGACAGGGTCACAGATACGCAGTATTTT. Amino acids: CASSSDRVTDTQYF. J is TRBJ2-3 and V is TRBV6-6, with 8 bases matching TRBD1. The CDR3 covers 14 residues. J was trimmed by 2 bases and V by 4 bases; bases with no gene match: 2. Germline loops: CDR1 MNHNY, CDR2 SVGAGI (reference sequence).

The rearrangement uses TRBV10-3 and TRBJ2-5, with D possibly TRBD2 on 5 matching bases. The CDR3 is 16 amino acids. Germline CDR1 is ENHRY and CDR2 is SYGVKD. V was trimmed by 6 bases and J by 4 bases, leaving 21 bases between them. In DNA, the CDR3 is TGTGCCATCAGGGGGTCAAGCGCGGGCCTCGGAGAGACCCAGTACTTC. Translation gives CAIRGSSAGLGETQYF.

In its sample, this clone was seen once. The rearrangement links TRBV14 to TRBJ1-1; D ambiguous. The CDR3 consists of 12 residues. The V end lost 4 bases, the J end lost 4 bases, and 7 bases lay between the germline ends. CDR1 is SGHDN and CDR2 is FVKESK in the germline V gene. The CDR3 region is CASSPPGTEAFF. In DNA form, the CDR3 reads TGTGCCAGCAGCCCCCCGGGCACTGAAGCTTTCTTT.